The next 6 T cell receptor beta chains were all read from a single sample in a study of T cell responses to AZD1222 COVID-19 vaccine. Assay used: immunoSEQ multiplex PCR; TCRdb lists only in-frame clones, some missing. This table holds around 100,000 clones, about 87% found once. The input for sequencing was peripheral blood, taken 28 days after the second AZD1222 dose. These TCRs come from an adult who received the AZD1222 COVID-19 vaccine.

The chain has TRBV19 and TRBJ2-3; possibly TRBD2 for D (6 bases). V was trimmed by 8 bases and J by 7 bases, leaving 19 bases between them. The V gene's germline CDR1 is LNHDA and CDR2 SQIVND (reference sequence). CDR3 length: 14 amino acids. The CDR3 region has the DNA TGTGCCAGTCTACGACTTGGCGGGGAGAATACGCAGTATTTT. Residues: CASLRLGGENTQYF.

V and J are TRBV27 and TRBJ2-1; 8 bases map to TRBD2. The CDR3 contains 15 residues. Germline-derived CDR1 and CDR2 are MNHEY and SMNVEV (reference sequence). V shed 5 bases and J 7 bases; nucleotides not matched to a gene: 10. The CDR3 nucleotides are TGTGCCAGCAGTGGATTGTGGACTAGCAGTAATGAGCAGTTCTTC. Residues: CASSGLWTSSNEQFF.

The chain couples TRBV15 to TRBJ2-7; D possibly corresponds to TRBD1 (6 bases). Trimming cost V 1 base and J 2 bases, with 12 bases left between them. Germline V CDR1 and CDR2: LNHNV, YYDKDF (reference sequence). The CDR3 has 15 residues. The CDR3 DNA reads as TGTGCCACCAGCAGAGTCGGGACACTAGCCTACGAGCAGTACTTC. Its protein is CATSRVGTLAYEQYF.

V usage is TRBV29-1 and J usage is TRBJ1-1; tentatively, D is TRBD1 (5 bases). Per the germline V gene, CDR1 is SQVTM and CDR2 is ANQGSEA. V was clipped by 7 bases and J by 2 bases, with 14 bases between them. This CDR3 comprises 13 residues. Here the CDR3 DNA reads TGCAGCGGAACACCTCAGGGTAACACTGAAGCTTTCTTT. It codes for CSGTPQGNTEAFF.

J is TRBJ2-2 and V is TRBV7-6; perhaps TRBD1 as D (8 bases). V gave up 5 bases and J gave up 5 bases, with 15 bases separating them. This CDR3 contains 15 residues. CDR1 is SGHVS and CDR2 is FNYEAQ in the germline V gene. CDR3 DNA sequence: TGTGCCAGCAGCCGAGGACAGGGAGGGACCGGGGAGCTGTTTTTT. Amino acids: CASSRGQGGTGELFF.

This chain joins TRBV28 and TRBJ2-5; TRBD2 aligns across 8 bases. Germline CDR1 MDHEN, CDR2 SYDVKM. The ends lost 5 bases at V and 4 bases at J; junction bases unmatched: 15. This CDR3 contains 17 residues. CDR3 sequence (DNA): TGTGCCAGCAGTGCAGCCAAGGCCGGGGGGGCCCGAGAGACCCAGTACTTC. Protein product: CASSAAKAGGARETQYF.